This entry is about one T cell receptor (beta chain). Between the trimmed V and J ends, which lost 6 bases and 5 bases, there was a span of 17 bases. Germline V gene sequence: CDR1 DFQATT, CDR2 SNEGSKA (reference sequence). The CDR3 covers 14 residues. PBMCs came from more than 9.5 ml fresh peripheral blood. This entry is derived from a study of T cells in Graves' hyperthyroidism and ophthalmopathy. RNA transcripts gave rise to amplified TCR beta CDR3 regions. The study used the HTBI primer set for a first-round RT-PCR of the TCR CDR3. One entry per CDR3 protein results from TCRdb running MiXCR on the multiplex PCR reads. The table lists a few hundred thousand distinct CDR3 sequences, over 15% of them singletons, with about 16% in the top ten.

The chain uses TRBV20-1 and TRBJ2-4; the D is unclear. This sequence was found in a woman under 30 with Graves' ophthalmopathy. The sample consisted of blood. CDR3 region: CSALRIGLQNIQYF. In DNA form, the CDR3 reads TGCAGTGCCTTACGGATAGGCCTTCAAAACATTCAGTACTTC.